This T cell receptor beta chain emerged from a study of blood T cell repertoires in COVID-19. The CDR3 runs to 15 residues. Germline trimming cut 5 bases from V and 4 bases from J; bases unmatched to any gene: 6. Germline CDR1 is SGHTA and CDR2 is FQGTGA. Original data processing: Quantification of nucleated cells was approximated via reference gene primer amplification. Only in-frame clones appear in the TCRdb table, and some are missing; sequencing was by immunoSEQ multiplex PCR. The D gene and trimming were derived from the DNA, and the V and J assignments and clone size from that table. Counted here are roughly 69,000 clones, around 87% occurring once; the ten biggest clones make up about 6.6%.

The clonotype was recovered from a man between 50 and 59 years old with active COVID-19. The chain carries TRBV7-3 and TRBJ2-3; 10 bases fit TRBD1. The sequenced sample was peripheral blood. The CDR3 loop is CASSPQGQGPDTQYF. CDR3 in DNA: TGTGCCAGCAGCCCACAGGGACAGGGGCCAGATACGCAGTATTTT.